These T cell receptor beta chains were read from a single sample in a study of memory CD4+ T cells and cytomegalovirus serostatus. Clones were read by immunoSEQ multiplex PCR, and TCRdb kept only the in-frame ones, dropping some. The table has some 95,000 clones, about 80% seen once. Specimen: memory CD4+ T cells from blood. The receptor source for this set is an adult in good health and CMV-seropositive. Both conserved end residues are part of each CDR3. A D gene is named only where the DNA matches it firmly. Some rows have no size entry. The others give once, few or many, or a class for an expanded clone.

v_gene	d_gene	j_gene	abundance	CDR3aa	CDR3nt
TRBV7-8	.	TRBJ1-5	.	CASSEGGVQPQHF	TGTGCCAGCAGCGAGGGGGGTGTACAGCCCCAGCATTTT
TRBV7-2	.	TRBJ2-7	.	CASRYRGRLGEQYF	TGTGCCAGCAGATATAGGGGGAGGTTGGGCGAGCAGTACTTC
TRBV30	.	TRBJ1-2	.	CAKTQGLNYGYTF	TGTGCCAAAACCCAGGGTCTAAACTATGGCTACACCTTC
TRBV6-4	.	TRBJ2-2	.	CASRDTGELFF	TGTGCCAGCAGAGATACCGGGGAGCTGTTTTTT
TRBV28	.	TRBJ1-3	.	CASGTGRSGNTIYF	TGTGCCAGCGGTACAGGGAGGTCAGGAAACACCATATATTTT
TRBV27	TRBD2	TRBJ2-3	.	CASSLTGTSGSLYF	TGTGCCAGCAGTTTAACCGGGACTAGCGGGAGTCTGTATTTT
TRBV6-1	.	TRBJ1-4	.	CASSEGLRAGANEKLFF	TGTGCCAGCAGTGAAGGGCTCCGGGCAGGGGCTAATGAAAAACTGTTTTTT
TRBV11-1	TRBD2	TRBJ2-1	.	CASSLGRLAGGSGNEQFF	TGTGCCAGCAGCTTGGGTCGACTAGCGGGAGGGTCTGGCAATGAGCAGTTCTTC
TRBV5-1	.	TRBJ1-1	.	CASATSENTEAFF	TGCGCCAGCGCGACCTCAGAGAACACTGAAGCTTTCTTT
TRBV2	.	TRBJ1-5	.	CASSDGRLGGNQPQHF	TGTGCCAGCAGTGACGGACGCCTGGGGGGCAATCAGCCCCAGCATTTT
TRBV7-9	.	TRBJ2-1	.	CASSLGGGLYNEQFF	TGTGCCAGCAGCTTAGGGGGAGGACTCTACAATGAGCAGTTCTTC
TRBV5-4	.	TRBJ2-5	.	CASSLPAGQETQYF	TGTGCCAGCAGCTTGCCGGCAGGGCAGGAGACCCAGTACTTC
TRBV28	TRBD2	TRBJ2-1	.	CASSLLAGGNEQFF	TGTGCCAGCAGTCTACTAGCGGGAGGGAATGAGCAGTTCTTC
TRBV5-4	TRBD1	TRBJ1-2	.	CASSLASGQAYGYTF	TGTGCCAGCAGCTTGGCCTCGGGACAGGCCTATGGCTACACCTTC
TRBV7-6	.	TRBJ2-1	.	CASSLVGGGEVRFF	TGTGCCAGCAGCTTAGTGGGAGGGGGGGAAGTTCGGTTCTTC
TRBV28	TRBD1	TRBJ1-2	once	CASSFGQGDYGYTF	TGTGCCAGCAGTTTTGGGCAGGGGGACTATGGCTACACCTTC
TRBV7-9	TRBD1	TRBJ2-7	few	CASSWDSYEQYF	TGTGCCAGCAGTTGGGACAGCTACGAGCAGTACTTC
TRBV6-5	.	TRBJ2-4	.	CASTDYTERNIQYF	TGTGCCAGCACCGATTATACAGAGCGGAACATTCAGTACTTC
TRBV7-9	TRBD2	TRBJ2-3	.	CASSYPGLAGADTQYF	TGTGCCAGCAGCTATCCGGGACTAGCGGGAGCAGATACGCAGTATTTT
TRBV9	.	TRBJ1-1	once	CASSVDKNTEAFF	TGTGCCAGCAGCGTAGACAAGAACACTGAAGCTTTCTTT
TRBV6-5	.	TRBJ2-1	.	CASSYTSTYEQFF	TGTGCCAGCAGTTACACTAGCACCTATGAGCAGTTCTTC
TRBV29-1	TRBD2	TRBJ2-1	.	CSVEGTSGTNYNEQFF	TGCAGCGTTGAGGGGACTAGTGGAACTAACTACAATGAGCAGTTCTTC
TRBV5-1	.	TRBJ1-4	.	CASSLGGATEKLFF	TGCGCCAGCAGCTTGGGGGGGGCGACCGAAAAACTGTTTTTT
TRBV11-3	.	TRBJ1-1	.	CASSLRGTEAFF	TGTGCCAGCAGCTTGCGCGGCACTGAAGCTTTCTTT
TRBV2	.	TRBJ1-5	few	CASSGNNQPQHF	TGTGCCAGCAGTGGGAACAATCAGCCCCAGCATTTT
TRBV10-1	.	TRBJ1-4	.	CANRTDSSTNEKLFF	TGCGCCAACCGGACTGACAGCTCAACTAATGAAAAACTGTTTTTT
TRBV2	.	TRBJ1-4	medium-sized	CASSEVQGGKLFF	TGTGCCAGCAGTGAAGTCCAGGGAGGAAAACTGTTTTTT
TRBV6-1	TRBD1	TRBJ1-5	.	CASRMTGHEGQPQHF	TGTGCCAGCAGGATGACAGGGCATGAGGGTCAGCCCCAGCATTTT
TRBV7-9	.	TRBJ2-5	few	CASSLSGAQYF	TGTGCCAGCAGCTTATCCGGGGCCCAGTACTTC
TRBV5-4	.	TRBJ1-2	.	CASREQEIYGYTF	TGTGCCAGCAGAGAACAGGAGATCTATGGCTACACCTTC
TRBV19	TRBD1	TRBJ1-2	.	CASRDRGLEGYTF	TGTGCCAGTCGGGACAGGGGGCTTGAAGGCTACACCTTC
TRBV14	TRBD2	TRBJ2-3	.	CASSQSGSGGDTQYF	TGTGCCAGCAGCCAAAGCGGGAGCGGTGGAGATACGCAGTATTTT
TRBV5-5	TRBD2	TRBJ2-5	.	CASSQRLAVETQYF	TGTGCCAGCAGCCAAAGACTAGCTGTAGAGACCCAGTACTTC
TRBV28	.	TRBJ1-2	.	CASSLDGIKGYTF	TGTGCCAGCAGTTTAGATGGCATTAAAGGCTACACCTTC
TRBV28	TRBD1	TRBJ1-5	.	CASRFGDRDNQPQHF	TGTGCCAGCAGGTTCGGAGACAGGGACAATCAGCCCCAGCATTTT
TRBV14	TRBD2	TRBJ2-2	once	CASSSRLAGGAGELFF	TGTGCCAGCAGCTCCAGACTAGCGGGAGGGGCCGGGGAGCTGTTTTTT
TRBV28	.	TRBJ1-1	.	CASSLRGAETEAFF	TGTGCCAGCAGTTTACGGGGGGCCGAAACGGAAGCTTTCTTT
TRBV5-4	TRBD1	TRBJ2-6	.	CASSYWTGGLSGANVLTF	TGTGCCAGCAGCTACTGGACAGGGGGGCTCTCTGGGGCCAACGTCCTGACTTTC
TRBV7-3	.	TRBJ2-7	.	CASSERRGDEQYF	TGTGCCAGCAGCGAAAGGCGAGGGGACGAGCAGTACTTC
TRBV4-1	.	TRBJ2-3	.	CASSQDETERSTDTQYF	TGCGCCAGCAGCCAAGATGAGACGGAGAGGAGCACAGATACGCAGTATTTT
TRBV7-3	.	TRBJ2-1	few	CASSASQSSYNEQFF	TGTGCCAGCAGCGCCTCTCAGAGCTCCTACAATGAGCAGTTCTTC
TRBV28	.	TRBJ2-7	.	CASRTQGYEQYF	TGTGCCAGCAGGACACAGGGCTACGAGCAGTACTTC
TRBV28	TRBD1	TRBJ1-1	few	CASSSYRGGMNTEAFF	TGTGCCAGCAGTTCCTACAGGGGAGGTATGAACACTGAAGCTTTCTTT
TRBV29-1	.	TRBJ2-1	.	CSVDSSTRGFAEQFF	TGCAGCGTTGACTCTTCGACTAGGGGTTTCGCTGAGCAGTTCTTC
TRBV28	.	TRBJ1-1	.	CASSESGREAFF	TGTGCCAGCAGTGAATCAGGGCGAGAAGCTTTCTTT
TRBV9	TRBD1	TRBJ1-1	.	CASSTDRGYTEAFF	TGTGCCAGCAGCACCGACAGGGGGTACACTGAAGCTTTCTTT
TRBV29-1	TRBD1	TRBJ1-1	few	CSVRTGGLNTEAFF	TGCAGCGTTAGAACAGGGGGCCTGAACACTGAAGCTTTCTTT
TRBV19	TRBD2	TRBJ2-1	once	CASSMAAGVGEQFF	TGTGCCAGTAGTATGGCGGCGGGAGTGGGTGAGCAGTTCTTC
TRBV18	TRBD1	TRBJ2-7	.	CASSRDRGSEQYF	TGTGCCAGCTCCCGGGACAGGGGGTCCGAGCAGTACTTC
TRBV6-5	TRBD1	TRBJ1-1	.	CASSQGGDTEAFF	TGTGCCAGCAGTCAGGGGGGGGACACTGAAGCTTTCTTT